The clone carrying this TCR beta chain was seen ten or more times. The CDR3 length is 16 residues. With 6 bases removed from V and 0 bases from J, the gap between germline ends came to 12 bases. Per germline, CDR1 ENHRY and CDR2 SYGVKD. Unique molecular identifiers were incorporated when the TCRbeta library was constructed. One entry per CDR3 protein, called by TCRdb with MiXCR from the PCR reads. The sample carries around 92,000 distinct CDR3 sequences, 9% to 15% recorded once. These data come from a study of T-cell reconstitution after alpha-beta-depleted transplantation in children. The rearrangement uses TRBV10-3 and TRBJ1-6; D not certain. The clonotype comes from a human donor who donated a stem cell graft to a child with inherited bone marrow failure. The sample consisted of PBMCs from the stem cell graft donor, taken from the stem cell graft. The CDR3 DNA reads as TGTGCCATCAGAAAAGACGGGAGCTCCTATAATTCACCCCTCCACTTT. Its protein product is CAIRKDGSSYNSPLHF.